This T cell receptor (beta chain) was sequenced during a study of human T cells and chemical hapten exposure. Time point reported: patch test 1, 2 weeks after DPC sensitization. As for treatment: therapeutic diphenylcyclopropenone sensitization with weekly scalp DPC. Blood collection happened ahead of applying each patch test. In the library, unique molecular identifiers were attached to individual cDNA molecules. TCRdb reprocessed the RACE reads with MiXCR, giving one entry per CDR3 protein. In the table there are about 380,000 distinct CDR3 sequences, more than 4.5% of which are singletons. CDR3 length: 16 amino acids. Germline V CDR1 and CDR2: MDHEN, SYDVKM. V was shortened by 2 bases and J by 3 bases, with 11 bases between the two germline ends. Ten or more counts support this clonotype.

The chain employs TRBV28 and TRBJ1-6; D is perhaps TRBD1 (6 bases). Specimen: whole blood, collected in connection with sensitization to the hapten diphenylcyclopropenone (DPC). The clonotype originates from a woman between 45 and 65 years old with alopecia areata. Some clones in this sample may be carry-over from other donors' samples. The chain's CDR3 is CASSLVQGFYNSPLHF. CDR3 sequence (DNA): TGTGCCAGCAGTTTAGTACAGGGCTTCTATAATTCACCCCTCCACTTT.